The T cell receptor beta chain under discussion was sequenced for a study of technical replicates of blood from a handful of donors. This CDR3 spans 17 amino acids. Germline CDR1 reads PRHDT; CDR2 reads FYEKMQ (reference sequence). The trim removed 3 bases at V and 2 bases at J, leaving 7 bases unmatched. This table comes from immunoSEQ multiplex PCR, and its TCRdb copy is limited to in-frame clones, with some not included. The table has about 79,000 clones, approximately 92% seen once; the top ten hold roughly 0.37%. V is TRBV13 and J is TRBJ1-2, with 12 bases identical to TRBD1. Sample: T cells isolated from PBMCs. The TCR comes from a human donor in good health. Some clones in this sample may be carry-over from other donors' samples. CDR3 DNA sequence: TGTGCCAGCAGCTTCGGCTGGGACAGGGGGCAGAACTATGGCTACACCTTC. This sequence encodes CASSFGWDRGQNYGYTF.